These T cell receptor beta chains were read from a single sample in a study of shared clonotypes between healthy human individuals. The repertoire was sequenced with immunoSEQ multiplex PCR; TCRdb's copy has only in-frame clones and lacks some. The table lists some 1 million clones, 75% of them singletons, with about 1.5% in the top ten. Sequenced: memory CD4+ T cells sorted from blood. Receptors originate from a man younger than 35 in good health. CDR3s include the opening cysteine and the closing phenylalanine or tryptophan. Each record gives: V gene, J gene, D gene, clone size, CDR3 length, CDR3 DNA, CDR3 protein. The D gene is left open where the match is weak. Rows give clone size only sometimes, using once, few, many, or a class for an expanded clone.

v_gene: TRBV27
j_gene: TRBJ1-1
d_gene: TRBD1
abundance: once
len: 13
CDR3nt: TGTGCCAGCTGGGGGACAGGGGGCATTGAAGCTTTCTTT
CDR3aa: CASWGTGGIEAFF

v_gene: TRBV10-3
j_gene: TRBJ1-5
d_gene: TRBD1
abundance: .
len: 14
CDR3nt: TGTGCCATCAGTGCGGCAGGGGGTGATCAGCCCCAGCATTTT
CDR3aa: CAISAAGGDQPQHF

v_gene: TRBV5-4
j_gene: TRBJ2-2
d_gene: TRBD2
abundance: .
len: 16
CDR3nt: TGTGCCAGCAGCTCGGGGGGGTTCCTCAACACCGGGGAGCTGTTTTTT
CDR3aa: CASSSGGFLNTGELFF

v_gene: TRBV29-1
j_gene: TRBJ2-3
d_gene: TRBD2
abundance: .
len: 14
CDR3nt: TGCAGCGTGAACACACTAGCGATGCGGGATACGCAGTATTTT
CDR3aa: CSVNTLAMRDTQYF

v_gene: TRBV11-3
j_gene: TRBJ2-7
d_gene: .
abundance: .
len: 12
CDR3nt: TGTGCCAGCAGCATCCAGGGGCACGAGCAGTACTTC
CDR3aa: CASSIQGHEQYF

v_gene: TRBV7-8
j_gene: TRBJ2-7
d_gene: TRBD2
abundance: once
len: 15
CDR3nt: TGTGCCAGCAGCCATCGGACTAGCGCCTCCTACGAGCAGTACTTC
CDR3aa: CASSHRTSASYEQYF

v_gene: TRBV10-1
j_gene: TRBJ1-5
d_gene: .
abundance: once
len: 13
CDR3nt: TGCGCCAGCAGTGAGGCAGCAAATCAGCCCCAGCATTTT
CDR3aa: CASSEAANQPQHF

v_gene: TRBV28
j_gene: TRBJ1-5
d_gene: .
abundance: .
len: 14
CDR3nt: TGTGCCAGCAGTCTCTTACGAACCGATCAGCCCCAGCATTTT
CDR3aa: CASSLLRTDQPQHF

v_gene: TRBV5-5
j_gene: TRBJ2-7
d_gene: .
abundance: .
len: 12
CDR3nt: TGTGCCAGCAGCGCACATTCTGGCGAGCAGTACTTC
CDR3aa: CASSAHSGEQYF

v_gene: TRBV29-1
j_gene: TRBJ1-1
d_gene: .
abundance: .
len: 12
CDR3nt: TGCAGCGTTGTGGTCGGGAACACTGAAGCTTTCTTT
CDR3aa: CSVVVGNTEAFF

v_gene: TRBV28
j_gene: TRBJ2-7
d_gene: .
abundance: .
len: 13
CDR3nt: TGTGCCAGCAGTTCTCTGCAGCCCTACGAGCAGTACTTC
CDR3aa: CASSSLQPYEQYF

v_gene: TRBV6-1
j_gene: TRBJ1-1
d_gene: .
abundance: .
len: 18
CDR3nt: TGTGCCAGCAGTGAAGCCGGCAGGTCAAGCGGGGGAAACACTGAAGCTTTCTTT
CDR3aa: CASSEAGRSSGGNTEAFF

v_gene: TRBV7-9
j_gene: TRBJ1-4
d_gene: .
abundance: .
len: 19
CDR3nt: TGTGCCAGCAGCTTAGCAAGGGCAGGGGCCATATCAACTAATGAAAAACTGTTTTTT
CDR3aa: CASSLARAGAISTNEKLFF

v_gene: TRBV2
j_gene: TRBJ1-5
d_gene: .
abundance: .
len: 12
CDR3nt: TGTGCCAGCAACAGGGACAATCAGCCCCAGCATTTT
CDR3aa: CASNRDNQPQHF

v_gene: TRBV7-2
j_gene: TRBJ1-2
d_gene: .
abundance: once
len: 17
CDR3nt: TGTGCCAGCAGCCCTATCTTCGGGGTGCAGACTAACTATGGCTACACCTTC
CDR3aa: CASSPIFGVQTNYGYTF

v_gene: TRBV5-1
j_gene: TRBJ2-7
d_gene: .
abundance: once
len: 13
CDR3nt: TGCGCCAGCAGCTTGAGTGATGATTACGAGCAGTACTTC
CDR3aa: CASSLSDDYEQYF

v_gene: TRBV7-9
j_gene: TRBJ1-6
d_gene: .
abundance: .
len: 16
CDR3nt: TGTGCCAGCAGCCCTGCAGGTGTACTTGGGGGTTCACCCCTCCACTTT
CDR3aa: CASSPAGVLGGSPLHF

v_gene: TRBV11-2
j_gene: TRBJ1-5
d_gene: .
abundance: .
len: 16
CDR3nt: TGTGCCAGCAGCTGGGGGGCAGGGGAAAGCAATCAGCCCCAGCATTTT
CDR3aa: CASSWGAGESNQPQHF

v_gene: TRBV25-1
j_gene: TRBJ2-3
d_gene: .
abundance: .
len: 14
CDR3nt: TGTGCCAGCAGTCTTATGAGGGGTTCAGATACGCAGTATTTT
CDR3aa: CASSLMRGSDTQYF

v_gene: TRBV6-1
j_gene: TRBJ1-6
d_gene: .
abundance: .
len: 15
CDR3nt: TGTGCCAGCAGTGAGGGTGTTTTCTATAATTCACCCCTCCACTTT
CDR3aa: CASSEGVFYNSPLHF

v_gene: TRBV6-5
j_gene: TRBJ2-3
d_gene: TRBD2
abundance: .
len: 15
CDR3nt: TGTGCCAGCAGGTCGACTAGCGGGGGCACAGATACGCAGTATTTT
CDR3aa: CASRSTSGGTDTQYF

v_gene: TRBV19
j_gene: TRBJ2-3
d_gene: TRBD1
abundance: .
len: 14
CDR3nt: TGTGCCAGTACGGACAGGGGAGTCACAGATACGCAGTATTTT
CDR3aa: CASTDRGVTDTQYF

v_gene: TRBV1
j_gene: TRBJ2-3
d_gene: .
abundance: few
len: 11
CDR3nt: TGCACCAGCAGCCAGTGGGAGGGGCAGTATTTT
CDR3aa: CTSSQWEGQYF

v_gene: TRBV18
j_gene: TRBJ1-1
d_gene: .
abundance: .
len: 13
CDR3nt: TGTGCCAGCTCTGGAGGCATGAACACTGAAGCTTTCTTT
CDR3aa: CASSGGMNTEAFF

v_gene: TRBV28
j_gene: TRBJ2-7
d_gene: .
abundance: .
len: 17
CDR3nt: TGTGCCAGCCTCTCTCCGGCGGCAGGGGCCCACTCCTACGAGCAGTACTTC
CDR3aa: CASLSPAAGAHSYEQYF

v_gene: TRBV11-2
j_gene: TRBJ2-7
d_gene: .
abundance: .
len: 14
CDR3nt: TGTGCCAGCAGCTTAGTTTCCGCTAACTACGAGCAGTACTTC
CDR3aa: CASSLVSANYEQYF